This T cell receptor (beta chain) was found in a study of T cell changes during pregnancy in multiple sclerosis. V shed 7 bases, J shed 5 bases, and the junction held 11 bases outside the gene matches. The CDR3 is made up of 16 amino acids. The germline V gene has CDR1 LNHDA and CDR2 SQIVND (reference sequence). TCRdb keeps only in-frame clones here, not all; method: immunoSEQ multiplex PCR. In the table there are 35,000 to 55,000 clones, about 90% of which are singletons. The material sequenced was peripheral blood, taken in the second trimester of pregnancy. The TCR sequence derives from a female donor in good health, enrolled as a control in a pregnancy study. The rearrangement joins TRBV19 to TRBJ1-1; TRBD1 aligns across 12 bases. The CDR3 nucleotides are TGTGCCAGTAAGGTTCCGGGACAGGGGGCGGGAACTGAAGCTTTCTTT. Its protein product is CASKVPGQGAGTEAFF. The full variable domain, completed using reference TRBV19 and TRBJ1-1, is DGGITQSPKYLFRKEGQNVTLSCEQNLNHDAMYWYRQDPGQGLRLIYYSQIVNDFQKGDIAEGYSVSREKKESFPLTVTSAQKNPTAFYLCASKVPGQGAGTEAFFGQGTRLTVV.